Listed below are T cell receptor beta chains from one sample, sequenced in a study of blood T cell repertoires in COVID-19. TCRdb's table, derived via immunoSEQ multiplex PCR, lists solely in-frame clones and lacks some. The sample has approximately 220,000 clones, roughly 82% seen once; the top ten hold roughly 4.7%. Sequenced input: peripheral blood. These receptors were obtained from a woman in her 70s with acute or convalescent COVID-19. CDR3s include the opening cysteine and the closing phenylalanine or tryptophan. The D gene is left open where the match is weak. Clone size is shown for a subset of rows, as once, few, many or a class of expanded clone.

j_call: TRBJ1-2
v_call: TRBV2
d_call: -
clone_size: few
cdr3_nt: TGTGCCAGCAGTCCCTCCGTCTATGGCTACACCTTC
cdr3_aa: CASSPSVYGYTF

j_call: TRBJ1-1
v_call: TRBV6-5
d_call: -
clone_size: -
cdr3_nt: TGTGCCAGCAGGGACAGTACTTTGAACACTGAAGCTTTCTTT
cdr3_aa: CASRDSTLNTEAFF

j_call: TRBJ1-6
v_call: TRBV6-2/TRBV6-3
d_call: -
clone_size: -
cdr3_nt: TGTGCCAGCAGTTACGTGGGCCGGGGGGTCGATTCACCCCTCCACTTT
cdr3_aa: CASSYVGRGVDSPLHF

j_call: TRBJ1-1
v_call: TRBV5-1
d_call: -
clone_size: -
cdr3_nt: TGCGCCAGCAGCTTGGCTGGGGGCAATGGTGAAGCTTTCTTT
cdr3_aa: CASSLAGGNGEAFF

j_call: TRBJ2-1
v_call: TRBV11-2
d_call: -
clone_size: -
cdr3_nt: TGTGCCAGCAGCCTCCTTAGGGGCCGGTACAATGAGCAGTTCTTC
cdr3_aa: CASSLLRGRYNEQFF

j_call: TRBJ2-2
v_call: TRBV10-3
d_call: TRBD2
clone_size: -
cdr3_nt: TGTGCCATCAGTGGGGGACTAGCGGGGGTCGATATAACCGGGGAGCTGTTTTTT
cdr3_aa: CAISGGLAGVDITGELFF

j_call: TRBJ2-1
v_call: TRBV7-9
d_call: TRBD1
clone_size: -
cdr3_nt: TGTGCCAGCAGCGCCCGACAGGGGAAAGGCAATGAGCAGTTCTTC
cdr3_aa: CASSARQGKGNEQFF

j_call: TRBJ1-1
v_call: TRBV19
d_call: -
clone_size: -
cdr3_nt: TGTGCCAGTAGTAGGGCCTGGGGGGGATTGAACACTGAAGCTTTCTTT
cdr3_aa: CASSRAWGGLNTEAFF

j_call: TRBJ1-2
v_call: TRBV5-1
d_call: -
clone_size: -
cdr3_nt: TGCGCCAGCAGCTTAGACATTAGCTATGGCTACACCTTC
cdr3_aa: CASSLDISYGYTF

j_call: TRBJ2-7
v_call: TRBV7-2
d_call: TRBD1
clone_size: -
cdr3_nt: TGTGCCAGCAGCTTAACAGGGGGCCTTTCCTACGAGCAGTACTTC
cdr3_aa: CASSLTGGLSYEQYF

j_call: TRBJ2-3
v_call: TRBV6-5
d_call: TRBD2
clone_size: -
cdr3_nt: TGTGCCAGCAGTAGCGGGGGCCTATTAGATACGCAGTATTTT
cdr3_aa: CASSSGGLLDTQYF

j_call: TRBJ2-7
v_call: TRBV5-1
d_call: TRBD1
clone_size: -
cdr3_nt: TGCGCCAGCAGCTTGGCCGAGGAGGGACAGGAGTACTTC
cdr3_aa: CASSLAEEGQEYF

j_call: TRBJ1-5
v_call: TRBV24-1
d_call: TRBD1
clone_size: -
cdr3_nt: TGTGCCACCAGTGATGCCGGGACAGGGGGGATGAGCAATCAGCCCCAGCATTTT
cdr3_aa: CATSDAGTGGMSNQPQHF

j_call: TRBJ1-1
v_call: TRBV27
d_call: TRBD1
clone_size: -
cdr3_nt: TGTGCCAGCGGATCAAACAGGGGGGCAGCTTTCTTT
cdr3_aa: CASGSNRGAAFF

j_call: TRBJ2-1
v_call: TRBV24-1
d_call: TRBD2
clone_size: -
cdr3_nt: TGTGCCACCAGTGGTGTGACTAGCCTCTCCTACAATGAGCAGTTCTTC
cdr3_aa: CATSGVTSLSYNEQFF

j_call: TRBJ2-1
v_call: TRBV7-9
d_call: -
clone_size: once
cdr3_nt: TGTGCCAGCAGCCCACTTGGGGCGGTAGATGAGCAGTTCTTC
cdr3_aa: CASSPLGAVDEQFF

j_call: TRBJ2-6
v_call: TRBV3-1/TRBV3-2
d_call: TRBD1
clone_size: -
cdr3_nt: TGTGCCAGCAGCCAAGATCTTAGGCAGGGGGCAACTGGGGCCAACGTCCTGACTTTC
cdr3_aa: CASSQDLRQGATGANVLTF

j_call: TRBJ1-5
v_call: TRBV6-2/TRBV6-3
d_call: -
clone_size: -
cdr3_nt: TGTGCCAGCAGTTCCGCCGACAGGTGGGGGTCGGCCCAGCATTTT
cdr3_aa: CASSSADRWGSAQHF

j_call: TRBJ2-2
v_call: TRBV3-1/TRBV3-2
d_call: TRBD2
clone_size: -
cdr3_nt: TGTGCCAGCAGCCCCGGGGGGAGTCTGGCCGGGGAGCTGTTTTTT
cdr3_aa: CASSPGGSLAGELFF

j_call: TRBJ2-3
v_call: TRBV3-1/TRBV3-2
d_call: TRBD1
clone_size: -
cdr3_nt: TGTGCCAGCAGCCGTTCCGGGACAGGGAAAGATACGCAGTATTTT
cdr3_aa: CASSRSGTGKDTQYF

j_call: TRBJ1-3
v_call: TRBV6-4
d_call: TRBD1
clone_size: -
cdr3_nt: TGTGCCAGCAGCGGGACAGGGGGTGGAAACACCATATATTTT
cdr3_aa: CASSGTGGGNTIYF

j_call: TRBJ2-1
v_call: TRBV12-3/TRBV12-4
d_call: TRBD1
clone_size: -
cdr3_nt: TGTGCCAGCAGTCTCCCAGGGGGTAATGAGCAGTTCTTC
cdr3_aa: CASSLPGGNEQFF

j_call: TRBJ1-4
v_call: TRBV27
d_call: TRBD1
clone_size: -
cdr3_nt: TGTGCCAGCCAGAGACAGGGGGATGAAAAACTGTTTTTT
cdr3_aa: CASQRQGDEKLFF

j_call: TRBJ2-1
v_call: TRBV10-3
d_call: TRBD2
clone_size: -
cdr3_nt: TGTGCCACCCGACTAGCGGGGAGCAATGAGCAGTTCTTC
cdr3_aa: CATRLAGSNEQFF

j_call: TRBJ2-3
v_call: TRBV7-9
d_call: TRBD1
clone_size: -
cdr3_nt: TGTGCCAGCAGGGACGTACAGGGGGGACCAGATACGCAGTATTTT
cdr3_aa: CASRDVQGGPDTQYF

j_call: TRBJ1-2
v_call: TRBV7-9
d_call: -
clone_size: few
cdr3_nt: TGTGCCAGCAGTCCTCAGGGATTTGAAGGCTATGGCTACACCTTC
cdr3_aa: CASSPQGFEGYGYTF

j_call: TRBJ1-4
v_call: TRBV3-1/TRBV3-2
d_call: -
clone_size: once
cdr3_nt: TGTGCCAGCAGCCAAGCCTCAGTTTCAACTAATGAAAAACTGTTTTTT
cdr3_aa: CASSQASVSTNEKLFF

j_call: TRBJ2-7
v_call: TRBV6-5
d_call: -
clone_size: -
cdr3_nt: TGTGCCAGCAGCGGGGACTTAGTCAGCGAGCAGTACTTC
cdr3_aa: CASSGDLVSEQYF

j_call: TRBJ2-7
v_call: TRBV11-2
d_call: TRBD1
clone_size: -
cdr3_nt: TGTGCCAGCAGCTTAGAGGACAGGCGATACGAGCAGTACTTC
cdr3_aa: CASSLEDRRYEQYF

j_call: TRBJ2-7
v_call: TRBV6-5
d_call: -
clone_size: -
cdr3_nt: TGTGCCAGCAGTTACCAGGGTCCCTCCTACGAGCAGTACTTC
cdr3_aa: CASSYQGPSYEQYF

j_call: TRBJ2-5
v_call: TRBV5-1
d_call: -
clone_size: -
cdr3_nt: TGCGCCAGCAGCCTTCAGGGCCAAGAGACCCAGTACTTC
cdr3_aa: CASSLQGQETQYF

j_call: TRBJ1-1
v_call: TRBV5-4
d_call: TRBD1
clone_size: -
cdr3_nt: TGTGCCAGCAGCTTGGCCTTCAGGACAGGGGTTGCTGAAGCTTTCTTT
cdr3_aa: CASSLAFRTGVAEAFF

j_call: TRBJ2-7
v_call: TRBV3-1/TRBV3-2
d_call: -
clone_size: -
cdr3_nt: TGTGCCAGCAGCCAAGTATTCAGACTTACCTACGAGCAGTACTTC
cdr3_aa: CASSQVFRLTYEQYF

j_call: TRBJ2-7
v_call: TRBV5-1
d_call: TRBD2
clone_size: -
cdr3_nt: TGCGCCAGCAGTCTTGGGACTAGCGGGCACTACGAGCAGTACTTC
cdr3_aa: CASSLGTSGHYEQYF

j_call: TRBJ1-1
v_call: TRBV19
d_call: TRBD1
clone_size: -
cdr3_nt: TGTGCCAGTAGTGCGGACAGGGTGGGAACTGAAGCTTTCTTT
cdr3_aa: CASSADRVGTEAFF